These 9 T cell receptor beta chains were all obtained from the same sample, sequenced in a study of identical twins. TCRdb analysed the 5' RACE reads with MiXCR anew, one entry per CDR3 protein. The sample lists fewer than 550,000 distinct CDR3 sequences, approximately 14% occurring once. The data also belong to a second study, concerning yellow fever vaccine responses in identical twins.

Sequenced input: CD4+ T cells sorted from blood. The receptor source for this set is a woman aged 18-29 years in good health.

This clonotype appeared many times. This chain joins TRBV28 and TRBJ2-1, with D hard to call. The CDR3 spans 16 residues. Looked up from germline, CDR1 is MDHEN and CDR2 is SYDVKM. V gave up 2 bases and J gave up 2 bases, with 13 bases separating them. CDR3 sequence (DNA): TGTGCCAGCAGTTTAAGGGCAGGAAGTACCTACAATGAGCAGTTCTTC. Translation: CASSLRAGSTYNEQFF.

This clonotype occurred a few times. This rearrangement joins TRBV6-2 or TRBV6-3 to TRBJ1-5; no reliable D call. Trimming removed 0 bases at V and 3 bases at J, with 9 bases between. CDR3 length: 15 residues. Germline CDR1 MNHEY, CDR2 SVGEGT. CDR3 nucleotide sequence: TGTGCCAGCAGTTACTCCGGCAGAAACAATCAGCCCCAGCATTTT. Translation gives CASSYSGRNNQPQHF.

This clonotype has at least ten counts. The DNA of the CDR3 is TGTGCCAGCAGTTTAGGGACTAGCGGATACACCGGGGAGCTGTTTTTT. It codes for CASSLGTSGYTGELFF. This sequence joins TRBV12-3 or TRBV12-4 and TRBJ2-2, with TRBD2 matching 10 bases. There are 16 residues in the CDR3. Unmatched junction bases numbered 2, after V lost 1 base and J lost 3 bases.

The chain uses TRBV10-3 and TRBJ2-2, with TRBD1 identical over 8 bases. Germline loops: CDR1 ENHRY, CDR2 SYGVKD. With 7 bases clipped from V and 7 bases from J, the junction kept 14 bases outside the gene matches. CDR3 length: 16 residues. The CDR3 is CAIKDDSRGRGGELFF. CDR3 nucleotides: TGTGCCATCAAAGACGATTCCAGGGGGCGCGGCGGGGAGCTGTTTTTT.

This clonotype was observed a few times. The gene calls are TRBV28 and TRBJ2-7; D is unclear. The CDR3 contains 12 residues. V dropped 1 base and J dropped 9 bases, with 10 bases sitting between them. Germline V lookup: CDR1 MDHEN, CDR2 SYDVKM. CDR3 bases: TGTGCCAGCAGTTTATCCCCCGGCGGGCAGTACTTC. Protein product: CASSLSPGGQYF.

This clonotype was counted between two and nine times. The rearrangement joins TRBV29-1 to TRBJ2-1; tentatively, D is TRBD1 (6 bases). The V gene lost 7 bases and the J gene lost 9 bases, with 13 bases spanning the gap. The germline CDR1 and CDR2 sequences are SQVTM and ANQGSEA. The CDR3 loop spans 11 amino acids. The CDR3 spells CSAPGVSEQFF. CDR3 DNA: TGCAGCGCCCCAGGGGTGAGTGAGCAGTTCTTC.

The genes are TRBV11-1 and TRBJ1-2, with 7 bases lining up with TRBD1. Looked up from germline, CDR1 is SGHAT and CDR2 is FQDESV (reference sequence). The V and J ends lost 1 base and 4 bases, in that order; junction bases with no gene match: 15. CDR3 length: 18 amino acids. The DNA of the CDR3 is TGTGCCAGCAGCTTAGATAGGTACAGGGGTCCAAAGGCCTATGGCTACACCTTC. It yields the protein CASSLDRYRGPKAYGYTF.

The sample holds a few counts of this clonotype. The V gene is TRBV20-1, the J gene TRBJ1-1; 8 bases are shared with TRBD1. CDR1 DFQATT and CDR2 SNEGSKA come from the germline V gene (reference sequence). The CDR3 extends over 12 amino acids. Losses at the gene ends were 4 bases for V and 4 bases for J; bases not matched to a gene: 2. The chain's CDR3 is CSAKTGATEAFF. CDR3 nucleotide sequence: TGCAGTGCTAAGACAGGGGCCACTGAAGCTTTCTTT.

The genes are TRBV29-1 and TRBJ1-1, with D maybe TRBD1 (6 bases). The CDR3 runs to 10 residues. The V end lost 7 bases, the J end lost 8 bases, and 11 bases lay between the germline ends. Germline V gene data show CDR1 as SQVTM and CDR2 as ANQGSEA. The CDR3 protein is CSGHRAEAFF. CDR3 nucleotides: TGCAGCGGACACAGGGCCGAAGCTTTCTTT.